One T cell receptor beta chain is described in this entry. The target of this receptor is not known. Qualities for individual bases were not recorded, and no much larger clone is one base off. This sample is part of a study of shared clonotypes between healthy human individuals (dated by TCRdb to the early 2020s). Study-wide context: A few men and two women, aged 18 to 49 years, made up the cohort. For each donor, three plates each were used for CD4 naive and CD4 memory, two plates were used for CD8 naive, and one plate was used for CD8 memory. The study deeply sequenced blood TCR repertoires of about five healthy adults to estimate repertoire size and the extent of clonotype sharing between individuals. To increase sequencing depth and limit assay-specific biases, different laboratories used diverse techniques to prepare libraries and sequence TCR repertoires. Per donor, leukapheresis produced somewhere between about 0.94 and 9.5 billion PBMCs. What the study reported, not specific to this receptor: Incomplete sequencing was indicated by rarefaction of sorted-subset datasets, despite the large sequencing depth. Sampling was limited to blood, and TCR repertoires in tissue likely differ from TCR repertoires in blood. Pairwise subsampling indicated that sequencing depth was expected to affect the degree of clonotype sharing among donors. Compared with non-shared clonotypes, the clonotypes found in all four sorted-subset donors had higher generation probabilities. Sharing across a few donors was observed for roughly 5.4% of naive CD4, over 3% of naive CD8, about 2.3% of memory CD4, and roughly 0.4% of memory CD8 clonotypes. Naive subsets generally had larger estimated clonotype richness than memory subsets did. Because the study included only a small number of donors, the genetic and exposure-history diversity represented was limited.

Healthy HIV-negative adults with no recently reported acute infections or vaccinations were included as donors. Every donor was a Caucasian adult living in Nashville, Tennessee, USA. CD4+ T cells were enriched by magnetic negative selection; naive cells were then positively selected on CD45RA, and the negative fraction formed the memory subset. After blood collection by leukapheresis, PBMCs were isolated using Ficoll-Histopaque density gradient centrifugation and then cryopreserved in the vapor phase of liquid nitrogen. Purity and quantity of every magnetically sorted T cell population were checked by analytical flow cytometry. Genomic DNA was isolated from each sorted fraction and quantified by UV absorbance on a Nanodrop 2000c. Using the deep immunoSEQ assay, multiplex PCR amplified TCR CDR3 regions from genomic DNA. Genomic DNA extracted from each cell subset was distributed evenly over all wells of several immunoSEQ 96-well plates, and each plate served as one replicate. Each replicate PCR for sorted subsets received around 0.2 ug genomic DNA, equal to about 30,000 T cell genomes. The purified libraries were quantified using a Qubit 3.0 fluorometer, sized with a Bioanalyzer 2100, and then quantified again using the KAPA Library Quantification kit. A separate single-read 150-cycle Illumina NextSeq 550 flow cell was used to sequence each immunoSEQ 96-well plate. In the authors' own workflow: Because the immunoSEQ output included only junctional sequences and no quality scores, the filtering could not be the same as the filtering used for full-length reads. To assign V/J genes and CDR3, sequences were annotated against IMGT germline references using PyIR, a Python wrapper for IgBLAST v1.9. Reads were removed for weak V/J assignments (E-value above 1e-6), missing CDR3, stop codons, out-of-frame junctions, or ambiguous translated residues. V3J clonotypes were defined by identical inferred V gene, J gene, and CDR3 amino acid sequence. To compute the percentage overlap between repertoires, the number of shared unique clonotypes was divided by the size of the smaller repertoire. RTK rarefaction, the Chao1 estimator, and Recon v2.1 estimates of unobserved clonotypes were used to assess repertoire richness. Generation probabilities for all TCRbeta clonotypes obtained by the gDNA method from four donors were computed using OLGA. TCRdb took over this immuneACCESS table, retaining in-frame rearrangements with V and J assigned. Such tables are incomplete; in checked studies, under half of the missing clones stem from an unresolved V gene, and the remainder is unexplained. V, J and clone size reflect that table, while D and trimming were determined from the DNA. This sample has 2,500,000 or so clones in its table, and less than 95% of those were observed once. The ten largest clones capture approximately 0.4% of the sample.

The TCR originated in a man aged 18 to 30 in good health. Some clones in this sample may be carry-over from other donors' samples. Sequenced sample: naive CD4+ T cells from PBMCs. The cell subset or site label on this specimen signifies: CD45RA+ positively selected.

The DNA reads TGTGCCAGCACCCCTGCGGGGGGCCTGTCCTACAATGAGCAGTTCTTC. Translated, this is CASTPAGGLSYNEQFF. The V and J genes are TRBV28 and TRBJ2-1; a stretch of 8 junction bases matches TRBD2. Per the germline V gene, MDHEN is the CDR1 and SYDVKM is the CDR2. V lost 7 bases and J lost 1 base, and the count of bases not matched to a germline gene is 9. The CDR3 spans 16 residues, from the cysteine through the phenylalanine. Only the CDR3 part of the read is kept: 48 bases, read in frame from the first base.